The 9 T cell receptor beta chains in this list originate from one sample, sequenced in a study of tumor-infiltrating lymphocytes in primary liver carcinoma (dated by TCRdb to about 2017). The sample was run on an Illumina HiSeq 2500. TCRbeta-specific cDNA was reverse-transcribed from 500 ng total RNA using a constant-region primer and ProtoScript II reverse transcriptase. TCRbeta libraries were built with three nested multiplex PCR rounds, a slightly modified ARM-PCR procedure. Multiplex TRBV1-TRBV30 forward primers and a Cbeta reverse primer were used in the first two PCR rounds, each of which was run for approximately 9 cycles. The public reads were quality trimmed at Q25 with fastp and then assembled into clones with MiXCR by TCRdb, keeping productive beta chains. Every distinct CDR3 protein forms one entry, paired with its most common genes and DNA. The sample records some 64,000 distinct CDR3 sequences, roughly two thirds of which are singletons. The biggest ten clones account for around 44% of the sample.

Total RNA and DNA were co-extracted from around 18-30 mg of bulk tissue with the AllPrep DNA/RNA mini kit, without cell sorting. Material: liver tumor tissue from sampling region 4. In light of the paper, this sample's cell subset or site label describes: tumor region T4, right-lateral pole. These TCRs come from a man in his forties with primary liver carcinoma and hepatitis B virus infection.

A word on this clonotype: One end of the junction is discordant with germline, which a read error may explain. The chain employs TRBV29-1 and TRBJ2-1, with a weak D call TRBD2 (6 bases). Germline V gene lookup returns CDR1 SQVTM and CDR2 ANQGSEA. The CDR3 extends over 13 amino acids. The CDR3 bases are TGCAGCCTTGCCATGGCTGGCCCGGGGGAGCACTTCTTC. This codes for CSLAMAGPGEHFF.

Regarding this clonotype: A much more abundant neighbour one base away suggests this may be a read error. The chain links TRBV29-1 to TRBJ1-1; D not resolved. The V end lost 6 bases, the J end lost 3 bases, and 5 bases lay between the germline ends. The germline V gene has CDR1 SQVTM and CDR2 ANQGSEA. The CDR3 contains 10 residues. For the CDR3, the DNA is TGCAGCGTAGTTGACACTGAAGCTTTCTTT. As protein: CSVVDTEAFF.

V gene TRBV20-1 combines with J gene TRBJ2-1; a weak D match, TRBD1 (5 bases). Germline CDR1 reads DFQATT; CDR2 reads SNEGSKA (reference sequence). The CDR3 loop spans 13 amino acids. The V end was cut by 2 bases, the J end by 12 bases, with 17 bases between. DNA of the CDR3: TGCAGTGCTAGACTAGGCGATAAAAGGGGGCAGTTCTTC. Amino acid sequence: CSARLGDKRGQFF.

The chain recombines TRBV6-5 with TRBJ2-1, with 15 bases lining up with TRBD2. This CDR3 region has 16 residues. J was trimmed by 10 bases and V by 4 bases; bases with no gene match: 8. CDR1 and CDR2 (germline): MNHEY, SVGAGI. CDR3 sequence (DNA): TGTGCCAGCAGTTGCCGGACTAGCGGGAGGGCCAACGAGCAGTTCTTC. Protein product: CASSCRTSGRANEQFF.

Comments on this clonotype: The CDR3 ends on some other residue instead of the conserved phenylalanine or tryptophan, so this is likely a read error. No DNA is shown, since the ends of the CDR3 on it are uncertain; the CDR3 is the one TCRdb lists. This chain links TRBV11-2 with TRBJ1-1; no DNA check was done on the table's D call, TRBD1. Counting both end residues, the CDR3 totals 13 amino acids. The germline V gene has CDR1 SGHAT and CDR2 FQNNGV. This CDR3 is CASSLADSIVALS.

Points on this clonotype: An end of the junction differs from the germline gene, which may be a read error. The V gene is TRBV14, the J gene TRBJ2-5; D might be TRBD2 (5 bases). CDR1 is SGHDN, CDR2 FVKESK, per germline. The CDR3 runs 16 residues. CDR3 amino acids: CTSSHRSGSPQETQHF. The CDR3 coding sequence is TGTACCAGCAGCCATAGGAGCGGAAGCCCGCAAGAGACCCAGCACTTC.

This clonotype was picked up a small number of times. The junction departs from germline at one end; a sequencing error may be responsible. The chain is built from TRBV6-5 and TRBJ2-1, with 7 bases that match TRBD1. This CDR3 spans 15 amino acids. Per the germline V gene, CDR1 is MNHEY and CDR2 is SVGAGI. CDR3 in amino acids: CATSYRPGTELEQFF. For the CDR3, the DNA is TGTGCCACCAGTTACCGTCCCGGGACAGAGTTGGAGCAGTTCTTC.

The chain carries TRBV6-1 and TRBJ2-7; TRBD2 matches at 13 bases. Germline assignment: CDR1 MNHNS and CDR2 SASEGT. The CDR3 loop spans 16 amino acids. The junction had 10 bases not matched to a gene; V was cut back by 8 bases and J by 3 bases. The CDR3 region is CASFSTGTSGNYEQYF. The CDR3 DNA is TGTGCCAGCTTCTCAACGGGGACTAGCGGGAACTACGAGCAGTACTTC.

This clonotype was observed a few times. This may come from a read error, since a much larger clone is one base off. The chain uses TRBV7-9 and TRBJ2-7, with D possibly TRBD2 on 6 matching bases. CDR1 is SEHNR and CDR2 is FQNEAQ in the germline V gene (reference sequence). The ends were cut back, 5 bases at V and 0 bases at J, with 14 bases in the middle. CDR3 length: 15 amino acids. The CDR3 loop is CASSPTKRVSYEQYF. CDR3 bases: TGTGCCAGCAGCCCGACAAAGCGGGTCTCCTACGAGCAGTACTTC.